This T cell receptor (beta chain) is drawn from a study of OX40 agonist ivuxolimab in advanced cancers. Study results and limitations: Clonal expansion by week 6 occurred in CD4+ and CD8+ blood T cells (at 0.1 to 3.0 mg/kg).

A word on this clone: As yet, its antigen is unknown.

CDR1 and CDR2 (germline): MGHRA, YSYEKL. This CDR3 is 14 amino acids long. The V gene lost 0 bases and the J gene lost 4 bases, with 10 bases spanning the gap. Profiled with immunoSEQ multiplex PCR; TCRdb holds only in-frame clones, not every one. The repertoire holds more than 55,000 clones, with 77% as singletons. This sample comprised CD4+ or CD8+ T cells sorted from blood, obtained in a trial of the OX40 agonist ivuxolimab. The TCR comes from an adult with an advanced solid tumor such as melanoma, head and neck, liver or kidney cancer. The rearrangement joins TRBV4-1 to TRBJ2-7; a weak D match, TRBD1 (5 bases). The CDR3: CASSQDEQGYEQYF. The CDR3 DNA reads TGCGCCAGCAGCCAAGATGAGCAGGGTTACGAGCAGTACTTC.